This TCR beta chain derives from a study of T cells in Graves' hyperthyroidism and ophthalmopathy. RNA transcripts served as the template for amplifying TCR beta CDR3 regions. HTBI primers were employed in a first-round RT-PCR of the TCR CDR3. TCRdb called the multiplex PCR reads again in MiXCR, with one record for every CDR3 protein. The sample carries a few hundred thousand distinct CDR3 sequences, around an eighth recorded once. Graves' hyperthyroidism was deemed stable absent ophthalmopathy progression within 18 months. This clonotype was picked up a small number of times. After removal of 4 bases from V and 7 bases from J, the junction contained 16 bases not matched to a gene. Germline CDR1 LNHDA, CDR2 SQIVND (reference sequence). This CDR3 is 17 amino acids long.

The specimen was blood. The clonotype comes from a woman between 18 and 29 years old with Graves' hyperthyroidism. The V call is TRBV19, the J call TRBJ2-1; 7 bases map to TRBD1. The CDR3 region is CASSSRRQGSERNEQFF. The CDR3 DNA is TGTGCCAGTAGTAGCCGGCGACAGGGAAGTGAAAGGAATGAGCAGTTCTTC.